The clone carrying this T cell receptor beta chain has a handful of counts. Antigen specificity is unknown. These data come from a study of cytomegalovirus exposure and HLA in healthy donors. Study-wide points: CMV serostatus stood as the only immune exposure information on hand. Researchers reported from a later analysis that most CMV-associated TCR beta chains appeared HLA-restricted. The study carried out a later analysis of TCR beta sequences. It associated 15,000 to 20,000 of them with specific HLA alleles at a false discovery rate of 0.05.

Germline lookup yields CDR1 SEHNR and CDR2 FQNEAQ (reference sequence). Trimming cost V 5 bases and J 0 bases, with 13 bases left between them. This CDR3 has 16 amino acids. PCR was performed using 60 Vbeta and 13 Jbeta primers. Libraries were prepared by immunoSEQ multiplex PCR; TCRdb keeps only in-frame clonotypes and omits some of them. This repertoire shows 160,000 or so clones, 84% found once; its top ten account for approximately 2%. Sequenced material: PBMCs. The chain joins TRBV7-9 to TRBJ1-4, with D possibly matching TRBD1 (6 bases). The source is a man aged 18 to 30 in good health and CMV-seronegative. The CDR3: CASSKGGGSTNEKLFF. In DNA form, the CDR3 reads TGTGCCAGCAGCAAGGGCGGGGGCTCAACTAATGAAAAACTGTTTTTT.